This entry concerns a single T cell receptor (beta chain). Its antigen remains unidentified. The CDR3 extends over 14 amino acids. Germline lookup yields CDR1 SEHNR and CDR2 FQNEAQ (reference sequence). Trimming took off 4 bases at V and 3 bases at J, with 13 bases between the two ends. This specimen belongs to a study of T cell responses to AZD1222 COVID-19 vaccine. Study-wide results and limits: The donor cohort was predominantly white British with a female majority, and clonal diversity may have been underestimated. Compared with day 0, the breadth and depth of the Spike-specific TCR repertoire rose significantly after two doses of AZD1222. Just 5 to 7 AZD1222 recipients tested seropositive at baseline.

TCRdb's table, derived via immunoSEQ multiplex PCR, lists solely in-frame clones and lacks some. The sample includes 120,000 to 150,000 clones, approximately 93% of them seen just once. This chain connects TRBV7-9 to TRBJ2-7, with D uncertain. The source is an adult in good health. The sequenced sample was peripheral blood, obtained on day 0 of MenACWY control vaccination. CDR3: CASSSGPKVYEQYF. The CDR3 DNA reads TGTGCCAGCAGCTCCGGCCCCAAAGTCTACGAGCAGTACTTC.